This T cell receptor beta chain was documented in a study of blood T cell repertoires in COVID-19. Study at large: Some COVID-19 samples were acute and others convalescent; all came from the United States, Italy and Spain. From T cells, B-cell-depleted T cells, or PBMCs came the material, which was cDNA or gDNA.

In the original workflow: Nucleated cell number was recorded as an estimate derived from reference gene primer amplification. Clones were read by immunoSEQ multiplex PCR, and TCRdb kept only the in-frame ones, dropping some. The V and J calls and the clone size are those of that table, but D and trimming were determined from the DNA. The sample gives about 45,000 clones, 87% of which show up once; approximately 8.9% is in the top ten. This TCR derives from a woman aged 80 or over with active COVID-19. Sequencing was carried out using peripheral blood.

CDR3 region: CASSEQFLGQHPTYGYTF. DNA of the CDR3: TGTGCCAGCAGTGAGCAGTTCTTGGGACAGCACCCCACCTATGGCTACACCTTC. The V call is TRBV6-4, the J call TRBJ1-2; the match to TRBD1 covers 7 bases. The ends lost 3 bases at V and 4 bases at J; junction bases unmatched: 17. Germline V gives CDR1 MRHNA, CDR2 SNTAGT. This CDR3 has 18 amino acids.